This TCR beta chain derives from a study of graft-versus-host responses after intestinal transplantation. Clones were sequenced by immunoSEQ multiplex PCR, and TCRdb holds only the in-frame ones, with some missing. The sample has about 3,900 clones, over 75% seen once. Graft tissue processing released intraepithelial and lamina propria lymphocytes. The CDR3 loop spans 14 amino acids. Germline assignment: CDR1 SEHNR and CDR2 FQNEAQ (reference sequence). V was shortened by 6 bases and J by 4 bases, with 13 bases between the two germline ends. The specimen was ileum tissue, collected nearly 670 days after intestinal transplant. The receptor comes from a human patient who received an intestinal transplant, so some T cells may come from the graft donor. The chain has TRBV7-9 and TRBJ2-1, with a possible D match to TRBD1 (6 bases). CDR3 sequence reads: CASRPGQGYNEQFF. CDR3 sequence (DNA): TGTGCCAGCAGACCGGGGCAGGGGTACAATGAGCAGTTCTTC.